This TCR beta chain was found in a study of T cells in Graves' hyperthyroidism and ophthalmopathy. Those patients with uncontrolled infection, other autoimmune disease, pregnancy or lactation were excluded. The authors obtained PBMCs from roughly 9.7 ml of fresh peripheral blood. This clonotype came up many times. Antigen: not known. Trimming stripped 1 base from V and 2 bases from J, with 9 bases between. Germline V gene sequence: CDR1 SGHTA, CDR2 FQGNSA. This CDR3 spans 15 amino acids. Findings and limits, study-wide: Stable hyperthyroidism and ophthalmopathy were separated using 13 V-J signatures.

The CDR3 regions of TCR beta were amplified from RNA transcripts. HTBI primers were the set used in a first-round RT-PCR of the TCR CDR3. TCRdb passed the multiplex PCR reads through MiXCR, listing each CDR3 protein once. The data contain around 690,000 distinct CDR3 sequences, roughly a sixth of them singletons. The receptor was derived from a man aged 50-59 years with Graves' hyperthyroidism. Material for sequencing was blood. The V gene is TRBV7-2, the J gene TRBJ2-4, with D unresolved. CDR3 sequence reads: CASSLGLASKNIQYF. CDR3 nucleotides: TGTGCCAGCAGCTTAGGTTTGGCCTCCAAAAACATTCAGTACTTC.